The sequence of this TCR beta chain was determined in a study of cytomegalovirus exposure and HLA in healthy donors. Study findings and constraints: Previously analyzed data showed that most TCR beta V segments were productive at a frequency of about 87% or about 30%. Confirmation was obtained in vitro that a few CMV-associated chains are specific for CMV antigens. The only immune exposure information that was available was CMV serostatus. Rare TCR sequences dominated, though some public TCRs recurred in many donors.

PCR primers comprised 60 Vbeta and 13 Jbeta primers. Clones were read by immunoSEQ multiplex PCR, and TCRdb kept only the in-frame ones, dropping some. The repertoire includes over 90,000 clones, under 85% of them detected once, and under 3% sits in the top ten. The germline gives CDR1 SNHLY, CDR2 FYNNEI. Trimming removed 5 bases from V and 8 bases from J; junction bases left unmatched: 8. The CDR3 runs to 14 residues. This clone was observed a handful of times. Its cognate antigen is unknown. This TCR derives from a female donor in good health and CMV-seropositive. Sequenced sample: PBMCs. The genes are TRBV2 and TRBJ1-4, with 7 nucleotides matching TRBD1. CDR3 bases: TGTGCCAGCAGTTACGACAGGGCTGGGGAAAAACTGTTTTTT. It is translated as CASSYDRAGEKLFF.